These T cell receptor beta chains were read from a single sample in a study of T cells in pancreatic ductal adenocarcinoma. Some clones are missing from TCRdb's copy, which holds only in-frame ones; the method was immunoSEQ multiplex PCR. The data show around 9,300 clones, about nine tenths seen once. Input material: PBMCs. Receptors were obtained from a human donor with pancreatic ductal adenocarcinoma. Both conserved end residues are part of each CDR3. The D gene is left open where the match is weak. Where a row states a size, it is once, few, many or the class of an expanded clone; other rows omit it.

V gene	clone size	J gene	D gene	CDR3 DNA	CDR3 protein
TRBV7-2	-	TRBJ2-1	-	TGTGCCAGCAGCTTAGGGACAGCTTACAATGAGCAGTTCTTC	CASSLGTAYNEQFF
TRBV7-2	-	TRBJ2-7	-	TGTGCCAGCAGCTTTGGACTCCGGGACTCGGCCCAGTACTTC	CASSFGLRDSAQYF
TRBV9	-	TRBJ2-7	-	TGTGCCAGCAGCGCCCAAACCGGGACTTACTACGAGCAGTACTTC	CASSAQTGTYYEQYF
TRBV5-5	-	TRBJ1-1	TRBD1	TGTGCCAGCAGCCCGGGAGTACAGGGGATGCGGAACACTGAAGCTTTCTTT	CASSPGVQGMRNTEAFF
TRBV7-8	-	TRBJ2-7	-	TGTGCCAGCAGCTTAGACACAGACGAGGCGGGCGAGCAGTACTTC	CASSLDTDEAGEQYF
TRBV11-1	-	TRBJ2-1	TRBD1	TGTGCCAGCAGCTCTCTGGACAGGCCCGAGAATGAGCAGTTCTTC	CASSSLDRPENEQFF
TRBV9	-	TRBJ1-1	TRBD1	TGTGCCAGCAGCGTAGCTACGGACAGGGAGACTGAAGCTTTCTTT	CASSVATDRETEAFF
TRBV7-2	-	TRBJ2-7	-	TGTGCCAGCAGCTTAACGCCTAGCGAGTACGAGCAGTACTTC	CASSLTPSEYEQYF
TRBV2	-	TRBJ1-2	TRBD1	TGTGCCAGCAGCCCGGACAGGTATTATGGCTACACCTTC	CASSPDRYYGYTF
TRBV18	-	TRBJ2-7	-	TGTGCCAGCTCACCACCGCGGATGTACGAGCAGTACTTC	CASSPPRMYEQYF
TRBV19	-	TRBJ1-5	-	TGTGCCAGTAGTGGACAGAAGATCAATCAGCCCCAGCATTTT	CASSGQKINQPQHF
TRBV18	few	TRBJ2-7	TRBD1	TGTGCCAGCTCATGGGCCGGGACAGGGGAATACGAGCAGTACTTC	CASSWAGTGEYEQYF
TRBV6-5	-	TRBJ2-2	TRBD1	TGTGCCAGCAGTTACCGACAGGGGAACACCGGGGAGCTGTTTTTT	CASSYRQGNTGELFF
TRBV19	-	TRBJ2-1	TRBD1	TGTGCCAGTACCGGGACAGTGTACAATGAGCAGTTCTTC	CASTGTVYNEQFF
TRBV27	-	TRBJ2-3	TRBD2	TGTGCCAGCAGGACTAGCGGAGATACGCAGTATTTT	CASRTSGDTQYF
TRBV11-3	-	TRBJ2-3	-	TGTGCCAGCAGCTTAGATCCGGATACGCAGTATTTT	CASSLDPDTQYF
TRBV5-1	-	TRBJ2-5	TRBD2	TGCGCCAGCAGCTTGGGGACTAGCGGGAGTAGGGGGACCCAGTACTTC	CASSLGTSGSRGTQYF
TRBV30	-	TRBJ1-5	-	TGTGCCTCGGAAGAGGGTGGTAATCAGCCCCAGCATTTT	CASEEGGNQPQHF
TRBV2	few	TRBJ1-1	-	TGTGCCAGCACCCTCAGGAACACTGAAGCTTTCTTT	CASTLRNTEAFF
TRBV11-3	-	TRBJ1-2	TRBD1	TGTGCCAGCAGCGGGACAGGGCTCATCGGCTATGGCTACACCTTC	CASSGTGLIGYGYTF